These 32 T cell receptor beta chains were all obtained from the same sample, sequenced in a study of CD8 T cells in Susac syndrome. Reverse transcription of roughly 0.45 to 1 ug RNA used random hexamers. One entry per CDR3 protein, called by TCRdb with MiXCR from the immunoSEQ multiplex PCR reads. The sample lists 300,000 to 350,000 distinct CDR3 sequences, about 91% occurring once. Source material: CD4+ T cells from PBMCs. The source is a human donor with multiple sclerosis.

The rearrangement uses TRBV7-2 and TRBJ1-5; a weak D match, TRBD1 (6 bases). Trimming left V 4 bases short and J 2 bases short, with 18 bases between. In germline, CDR1 is SGHTA, CDR2 FQGNSA. The CDR3 consists of 17 residues. The CDR3 here is CASSYSSGPGGNQPQHF. Here the CDR3 DNA reads TGTGCCAGCAGCTACTCATCGGGGCCAGGGGGCAATCAGCCCCAGCATTTT.

This clonotype was recorded once. The rearrangement uses TRBV7-9 and TRBJ2-3; D is uncertain. The CDR3 sequence is 18 residues long. The germline V and J ends were trimmed by 1 base and 6 bases, with 23 bases remaining between them. Germline V CDR1 and CDR2: SEHNR, FQNEAQ (reference sequence). CDR3 region: CASSLVEIWIPGPDTQYF. CDR3 DNA: TGTGCCAGCAGCTTAGTGGAAATTTGGATTCCGGGCCCGGATACGCAGTATTTT. Complete variable domain (other parts from reference TRBV7-9 and TRBJ2-3): DTGVSQNPRHKITKRGQNVTFRCDPISEHNRLYWYRQTLGQGPEFLTYFQNEAQLEKSRLLSDRFSAERPKGSFSTLEIQRTEQGDSAMYLCASSLVEIWIPGPDTQYFGPGTRLTVL.

The J gene is TRBJ1-1, the V gene TRBV7-9, with D hard to call. Trimming took 5 bases from V and 0 from J, leaving 7 bases between them. This CDR3 comprises 13 residues. Germline V gene sequence: CDR1 SEHNR, CDR2 FQNEAQ (reference sequence). The CDR3 nucleotides read TGTGCCAGCAGCGGGGTGGTGAACACTGAAGCTTTCTTT. Translated: CASSGVVNTEAFF.

The rearrangement uses TRBV5-1 and TRBJ1-2; TRBD1 is a possible D gene (6 bases). This CDR3 has 15 amino acids. V lost 4 bases and J lost 8, with 21 bases in between. Germline assignment: CDR1 SGHRS and CDR2 YFSETQ. CDR3 DNA: TGCGCCAGCAGCACGGGACAAGTGCCGGGGGGAGGCTACACCTTC. Protein sequence: CASSTGQVPGGGYTF.

This clonotype was seen a few times. The J gene is TRBJ2-1, the V gene TRBV18; 8 bases are a match to TRBD2. CDR1 and CDR2 from the germline V gene are KGHSH and LQKENI. The CDR3 totals 15 residues. The ends lost 3 bases at V and 4 bases at J; junction bases unmatched: 5. The chain's CDR3 is CASSPTGGLYNEQFF. The CDR3 DNA reads as TGTGCCAGCTCACCTACGGGAGGGCTTTACAATGAGCAGTTCTTC.

This sequence joins TRBV11-2 and TRBJ2-5; D call uncertain. This CDR3 is built from 12 residues. Germline V lookup: CDR1 SGHAT, CDR2 FQNNGV. V lost 1 base to trimming and J lost 5 bases, with 5 bases between them. CDR3 amino acids: CASSLVKETQYF. DNA for the CDR3: TGTGCCAGCAGCTTAGTGAAGGAGACCCAGTACTTC.

The chain employs TRBV20-1 and TRBJ2-5; D might be TRBD2 (6 bases). The germline V and J ends were trimmed by 6 bases and 6 bases, with 14 bases remaining between them. This CDR3 is 12 amino acids long. Germline CDR1 and CDR2: DFQATT and SNEGSKA (reference sequence). The CDR3 loop reads CSASGERKTQYF. CDR3 nucleotide sequence: TGCAGTGCCTCGGGGGAACGGAAGACCCAGTACTTC.

The J gene is TRBJ2-5, the V gene TRBV30; a possible D gene is TRBD1 (5 bases). CDR1 is GTSNPN, CDR2 SVGIG, per germline (reference sequence). CDR3 size: 11 residues. The chain's CDR3 is CAHKGVETQYF. CDR3 coding DNA: TGTGCTCACAAAGGGGTAGAGACCCAGTACTTC.

This chain joins TRBV19 and TRBJ1-5; D is unresolved. V was trimmed by 3 bases and J by 4 bases, leaving 10 bases between them. CDR1 is LNHDA and CDR2 is SQIVND in the germline V gene (reference sequence). CDR3 length: 14 amino acids. The CDR3, as DNA: TGTGCCAGTAGTATCAATCAGAGGAATCAGCCCCAGCATTTT. Residues: CASSINQRNQPQHF.

The chain links TRBV4-2 to TRBJ2-7; D not certain. The CDR3 is 15 residues long. Germline-derived CDR1 and CDR2 are LGHNA and YNFKEQ. Trimming took off 4 bases at V and 3 bases at J, with 16 bases between the two ends. This CDR3 reads CASSPDVEISYEQYF. The CDR3 DNA follows: TGTGCCAGCAGCCCTGACGTGGAAATCAGCTACGAGCAGTACTTC.

The genes are TRBV18 and TRBJ2-5, with 8 bases identical to TRBD1. This CDR3 has 15 amino acids. V shed 3 bases, J shed 6 bases, and the junction held 9 bases outside the gene matches. Germline V gives CDR1 KGHSH, CDR2 LQKENI. The CDR3 DNA reads as TGTGCCAGCTCACCGGCGACAGGGGAAGGGAAGACCCAGTACTTC. Translating gives CASSPATGEGKTQYF.

V gene TRBV7-6 combines with J gene TRBJ2-1, with 11 nucleotides matching TRBD2. This CDR3 contains 18 residues. Losses at the gene ends were 8 bases for V and 1 base for J; bases not matched to a gene: 13. Germline V gene lookup returns CDR1 SGHVS and CDR2 FNYEAQ. CDR3 DNA: TGTGCCAGCCTCTCGGGCGGGACTAGCGGATCTTCCTACAATGAGCAGTTCTTC. As protein: CASLSGGTSGSSYNEQFF.

This clonotype was counted only a few times. The rearrangement uses TRBV7-9 and TRBJ2-5; D gene ambiguous. This CDR3 has 14 amino acids. V gave up 1 base and J gave up 5 bases, with 11 bases separating them. The V gene's germline CDR1 is SEHNR and CDR2 FQNEAQ (reference sequence). The CDR3 loop reads CASSLGGSRETQYF. As DNA, the CDR3 is TGTGCCAGCAGCTTAGGTGGCAGCCGGGAGACCCAGTACTTC. Full variable domain (outside the CDR3, taken from reference TRBV7-9 and TRBJ2-5): DTGVSQNPRHKITKRGQNVTFRCDPISEHNRLYWYRQTLGQGPEFLTYFQNEAQLEKSRLLSDRFSAERPKGSFSTLEIQRTEQGDSAMYLCASSLGGSRETQYFGPGTRLLVL.

This rearrangement joins TRBV11-2 to TRBJ2-3; 10 bases fit TRBD1. Germline V gene sequence: CDR1 SGHAT, CDR2 FQNNGV. This CDR3 region has 15 residues. V lost 3 bases and J lost 5; bases outside the gene matches: 5. The CDR3 reads CASSFGTGDLDTQYF. In DNA, the CDR3 is TGTGCCAGCAGCTTCGGGACAGGGGATTTAGATACGCAGTATTTT. The complete variable domain, with remaining parts taken from reference TRBV11-2 and TRBJ2-3, reads EAGVAQSPRYKIIEKRQSVAFWCNPISGHATLYWYQQILGQGPKLLIQFQNNGVVDDSQLPKDRFSAERLKGVDSTLKIQPAKLEDSAVYLCASSFGTGDLDTQYFGPGTRLTVL.

The chain recombines TRBV6-2 or TRBV6-3 with TRBJ1-1, with D tentatively TRBD1 (5 bases). The CDR3 has 15 amino acids. Germline V gene data show CDR1 as MNHEY and CDR2 as SVGEGT. V was pared by 2 bases and J by 4 bases, with 14 bases between. The DNA for the CDR3 is TGTGCCAGCAGTTACAAGAGGAGGGGTACCACTGAAGCTTTCTTT. Translating it yields CASSYKRRGTTEAFF.

V and J are TRBV30 and TRBJ1-4; D gene uncertain. Trimming removed 2 bases at V and 6 bases at J, with 13 bases between. Germline CDR1 and CDR2: GTSNPN and SVGIG (reference sequence). The CDR3 consists of 14 residues. The CDR3 is CAWSLGLGHEKLFF. The CDR3, as DNA: TGTGCCTGGAGTCTGGGCCTTGGACATGAAAAACTGTTTTTT.

This sequence joins TRBV2 and TRBJ1-2, with D unclear. Germline V gene data show CDR1 as SNHLY and CDR2 as FYNNEI. The length of the CDR3 is 15 residues. V was clipped by 2 bases and J by 4 bases, with 14 bases between them. The CDR3 DNA follows: TGTGCCAGCAGTGAATTCGTGGCCGTAAGCTATGGCTACACCTTC. Its protein product is CASSEFVAVSYGYTF.

The chain employs TRBV27 and TRBJ1-1; D unclear. The V end lost 5 bases, the J end lost 4 bases, and 14 bases lay between the germline ends. CDR3 size: 14 residues. Germline V CDR1 and CDR2: MNHEY, SMNVEV (reference sequence). CDR3 sequence: CASSPLHGPTEAFF. The CDR3 region has the DNA TGTGCCAGCAGTCCACTGCATGGCCCCACTGAAGCTTTCTTT.

This rearrangement joins TRBV7-8 to TRBJ2-2; D is possibly TRBD2 (6 bases). Germline CDR1 reads SGHVS; CDR2 reads FQNEAQ. The V end lost 0 bases, the J end lost 6 bases, and 14 bases lay between the germline ends. The CDR3 runs to 16 residues. DNA of the CDR3: TGTGCCAGCAGCTTAGCCAGGACGGGAGTGGCCGGGGAGCTGTTTTTT. Translating gives CASSLARTGVAGELFF.

The V call is TRBV6-1, the J call TRBJ2-5, with D perhaps being TRBD1 or TRBD2 (5 bases each). The V gene lost 6 bases and the J gene lost 2 bases, with 19 bases spanning the gap. The CDR3 has 16 amino acids. Per the germline V gene, CDR1 is MNHNS and CDR2 is SASEGT. This chain's CDR3 is CASRQSPGPLQETQYF. For the CDR3, the DNA is TGTGCCAGCAGACAATCTCCGGGACCGCTACAAGAGACCCAGTACTTC.

The V call is TRBV2, the J call TRBJ2-7, with D tentatively TRBD2 (5 bases). Looked up from germline, CDR1 is SNHLY and CDR2 is FYNNEI. The CDR3 runs to 14 residues. Trimming cost V 5 bases and J 3 bases, with 14 bases left between them. The CDR3 spells CASSPRTGNYEQYF. The CDR3 nucleotides read TGTGCCAGCAGTCCGAGGACGGGAAACTACGAGCAGTACTTC.

The chain links TRBV24-1 to TRBJ1-2, with 8 bases that match TRBD1. The CDR3 loop spans 13 amino acids. J lost 8 bases, V lost 9 bases, and 10 bases had no gene match. Germline CDR1 reads KGHDR; CDR2 reads SFDVKD. The CDR3, as DNA: TGTGCCACCCATCCAGGGGGCTTAGGCGGCTACACCTTC. Its translation: CATHPGGLGGYTF.

This clonotype was detected once. The CDR3 protein is CASSHANGVTPSEQYF. In nucleotides, the CDR3 is TGCGCCAGCAGTCACGCTAACGGGGTCACGCCTTCCGAGCAGTACTTC. The chain joins TRBV23-1 to TRBJ2-7, with D perhaps TRBD2 (5 bases). TRBV23-1 is known as an ORF, though its function is uncertain. This CDR3 is 16 amino acids long. The V and J ends lost 3 bases and 6 bases respectively, with 21 bases between them.

This chain connects TRBV29-1 to TRBJ2-5; D remains ambiguous. Per germline, CDR1 SQVTM and CDR2 ANQGSEA. V shed 4 bases and J shed 4 bases, with 13 bases lying between them. There are 13 residues in the CDR3. CDR3 loop: CSVGILPPETQYF. CDR3 in DNA: TGCAGCGTTGGAATCCTTCCCCCAGAGACCCAGTACTTC.

This chain uses TRBV7-2 with TRBJ2-7; D may be TRBD2 (6 bases). The length of the CDR3 is 16 residues. Germline CDR1 SGHTA, CDR2 FQGNSA. V was pared by 2 bases and J by 0 bases, with 14 bases between. This CDR3 is CASSLSNPGSSYEQYF. In nucleotides, the CDR3 is TGTGCCAGCAGCTTATCTAACCCCGGGAGCTCCTACGAGCAGTACTTC.

The DNA of the CDR3 is TGTGCCAGTAGTACTACCGACAGGCCTCTAAGCAATCAGCCCCAGCATTTT. Protein product: CASSTTDRPLSNQPQHF. This sequence joins TRBV19 and TRBJ1-5; possible D gene TRBD1, 6 bases. The CDR3 is 17 residues long. The germline gives CDR1 LNHDA, CDR2 SQIVND (reference sequence). V was cut by 4 bases and J by 1 base, with 17 bases left in between.

This clonotype was picked up one time. This sequence joins TRBV12-3 or TRBV12-4 and TRBJ2-7; 9 bases align to TRBD1. Trimming took 4 bases from V and 3 from J; bases not matched to a gene: 4. The CDR3 is 14 amino acids. CDR3 region: CASSWTGANYEQYF. CDR3 nucleotides: TGTGCCAGCAGTTGGACAGGGGCCAACTACGAGCAGTACTTC.

This sequence joins TRBV7-9 and TRBJ2-7; D call uncertain. Per germline, CDR1 SEHNR and CDR2 FQNEAQ (reference sequence). Trimming took 6 bases from V and 2 from J, leaving 11 bases between them. CDR3 length equals 13 residues. The DNA of the CDR3 is TGTGCCAGCAGTTTAACTGGCCCCTACGAGCAGTACTTC. Its translation: CASSLTGPYEQYF. The full variable domain, its missing parts supplied by reference TRBV7-9 and TRBJ2-7, is DTGVSQNPRHKITKRGQNVTFRCDPISEHNRLYWYRQTLGQGPEFLTYFQNEAQLEKSRLLSDRFSAERPKGSFSTLEIQRTEQGDSAMYLCASSLTGPYEQYFGPGTRLTVT.

The rearrangement uses TRBV30 and TRBJ2-5; TRBD2 matches 8 bases. In germline, CDR1 is GTSNPN, CDR2 SVGIG (reference sequence). The CDR3 extends over 16 amino acids. The CDR3 sequence is CALARGGRLLGETQYF. Written as DNA, the CDR3 is TGTGCTCTAGCGAGGGGCGGGAGGCTCTTGGGAGAGACCCAGTACTTC.

The chain is built from TRBV5-1 and TRBJ1-2; 8 bases match TRBD1. Germline-derived CDR1 and CDR2 are SGHRS and YFSETQ. With V trimmed by 4 bases and J by 5 bases, 7 bases remained unmatched. The CDR3 covers 14 residues. CDR3 nucleotide sequence: TGCGCCAGCAGCCCACAGGGGGAGAATTATGGCTACACCTTC. Residues: CASSPQGENYGYTF.

The rearrangement joins TRBV7-6 to TRBJ2-6; D is possibly TRBD2 (5 bases). This CDR3 has 21 amino acids. V was shortened by 1 base and J by 0 bases, with 22 bases between the two germline ends. In germline, CDR1 is SGHVS, CDR2 FNYEAQ. The CDR3 DNA reads TGTGCCAGCAGCTTAGGATGGACGAAGGCGGGTCCCAACTCTGGGGCCAACGTCCTGACTTTC. This encodes CASSLGWTKAGPNSGANVLTF.

This sequence joins TRBV4-3 and TRBJ1-1; TRBD1 matches 8 bases. V lost 4 bases to trimming and J lost 7 bases; unmatched junction nucleotides: 11. Germline-derived CDR1 and CDR2 are LGHNA and YSLEER. CDR3 length: 15 residues. CDR3 loop: CASSRTKTGVGEAFF. The DNA for the CDR3 is TGCGCCAGCAGCCGGACAAAGACAGGGGTTGGTGAAGCTTTCTTT.